The sequence of this T cell receptor beta chain was determined in a study of blood T cells in healthy people across ages. Next came a second PCR, run for about 7 to 12 cycles, which used a sample-barcoded 5' primer along with a J-beta primer mix. Every cDNA was tagged by a template-switch adaptor with 12 random nucleotides. One entry per CDR3 protein results from TCRdb running MiXCR on the 5' RACE reads. The sample lists 1.5 million to 1.9 million distinct CDR3 sequences, approximately 42% occurring once. Isolation yielded PBMCs, at least 7 million per sample, in every case. Each sample yielded at least 6 micrograms of PBMC total RNA. Germline values: CDR1 SGDLS, CDR2 YYNGEE. This CDR3 comprises 13 residues. This clonotype was recorded at least ten times. The germline gene is not matched at one end of the junction; a read error may be the cause.

The sample consisted of blood. The rearrangement joins TRBV9 to TRBJ1-2; weak D call: TRBD1 (6 bases). The clonotype was recovered from a woman younger than 30 in good health. The CDR3 nucleotides are TGCGCCAGCAGCGTGGGGACAAACTATGGCTACACCTTC. This sequence encodes CASSVGTNYGYTF.